This TCR beta chain comes out of a study of blood T cell repertoires in COVID-19. Study as a whole: Researchers got acute and convalescent COVID-19 samples from the United States, Italy and Spain. PBMCs, B-cell-depleted T cells, or T cells were the source of the cDNA or gDNA that made up the material.

Per the germline V gene, CDR1 is DFQATT and CDR2 is SNEGSKA (reference sequence). Trimming pared 3 bases from V and 2 bases from J, leaving 13 bases between. The CDR3 covers 14 residues. Sequenced by immunoSEQ multiplex PCR; TCRdb stores in-frame clones only, minus some. The sample lists 65,000 to 90,000 clones; about 74% were seen once. This TCR was recovered from a man in his sixties or seventies with COVID-19, enrolled during active disease. What was sequenced was peripheral blood. J is TRBJ1-2 and V is TRBV20-1; no clear D. DNA of the CDR3: TGCAGTGCTAGTCTCGCTCAGAAAAACTATGGCTACACCTTC. Amino acid sequence: CSASLAQKNYGYTF.